These 8 T cell receptor beta chains share one sample of origin, sequenced in a study of cytomegalovirus exposure and HLA in healthy donors. Both 60 Vbeta primers and 13 Jbeta primers went into the PCR. Clones were read by immunoSEQ multiplex PCR, and TCRdb kept only the in-frame ones, dropping some. The sample comprises around 150,000 clones, 60% to 80% of which are singletons, and 4.2% rests with the top ten. The sequenced material came from PBMCs. All receptors derive from a man aged 45-65 years in good health and CMV-seropositive.

V and J are TRBV18 and TRBJ1-1, with a tentative D call TRBD1 (5 bases). V shed 4 bases and J shed 1 base, with 10 bases lying between them. The germline gives CDR1 KGHSH, CDR2 LQKENI. The CDR3 contains 14 residues. CDR3 amino acids: CASSLTTGNTEAFF. The DNA for the CDR3 is TGTGCCAGCTCACTCACTACAGGGAACACTGAAGCTTTCTTT.

The V and J genes are TRBV5-1 and TRBJ2-3, with D unresolved. CDR1 and CDR2 (germline): SGHRS, YFSETQ. CDR3 length: 14 residues. V lost 2 bases and J 4 bases, leaving 11 bases between the germline ends. The CDR3 loop reads CASSFRSPPDTQYF. Written as DNA, the CDR3 is TGCGCCAGCAGCTTTAGGAGTCCCCCAGATACGCAGTATTTT.

The V gene is TRBV5-1, the J gene TRBJ2-2; the D gene is possibly TRBD1 (6 bases). V lost 1 base to trimming and J lost 2 bases, with 9 bases between them. Per germline, CDR1 SGHRS and CDR2 YFSETQ. This CDR3 has 15 amino acids. The CDR3 DNA is TGCGCCAGCAGCTTGTTACAGGGAAACACCGGGGAGCTGTTTTTT. It encodes CASSLLQGNTGELFF.

The rearrangement uses TRBV18 and TRBJ2-3, with no clear D. Trimming took off 3 bases at V and 0 bases at J, with 7 bases between the two ends. Germline V lookup: CDR1 KGHSH, CDR2 LQKENI. This CDR3 has 14 residues. Here the CDR3 reads CASSPGRSTDTQYF. For the CDR3, the DNA is TGTGCCAGCTCACCGGGCAGAAGCACAGATACGCAGTATTTT.

The DNA of the CDR3 is TGTGCCAGTAGTAGTGTGCGCTATGGCTACACCTTC. Protein: CASSSVRYGYTF. V and J are TRBV19 and TRBJ1-2, with no clear D. Per germline, CDR1 LNHDA and CDR2 SQIVND (reference sequence). V lost 4 bases, J lost 4 bases, and 7 bases lay in between. CDR3 length: 12 residues. The full variable domain, with the rest looked up from reference TRBV19 and TRBJ1-2, is DGGITQSPKYLFRKEGQNVTLSCEQNLNHDAMYWYRQDPGQGLRLIYYSQIVNDFQKGDIAEGYSVSREKKESFPLTVTSAQKNPTAFYLCASSSVRYGYTFGSGTRLTVV.

V gene TRBV7-9 combines with J gene TRBJ1-5; 8 nucleotides match TRBD1. CDR1 and CDR2 from the germline V gene are SEHNR and FQNEAQ (reference sequence). Trimming took 4 bases from V and 6 from J; bases not matched to a gene: 5. The CDR3 totals 14 residues. The CDR3 DNA follows: TGTGCCAGCAGCTCGGACAGGGTCTCTCAGCCCCAGCATTTT. Translating it yields CASSSDRVSQPQHF. The full variable domain, its missing parts supplied by reference TRBV7-9 and TRBJ1-5, is DTGVSQNPRHKITKRGQNVTFRCDPISEHNRLYWYRQTLGQGPEFLTYFQNEAQLEKSRLLSDRFSAERPKGSFSTLEIQRTEQGDSAMYLCASSSDRVSQPQHFGDGTRLSIL.

The rearrangement links TRBV6-1 to TRBJ2-7, with a weak D call TRBD1 (5 bases). The CDR3 has 14 amino acids. Germline values: CDR1 MNHNS, CDR2 SASEGT. The V end lost 6 bases, the J end lost 1 base, and 13 bases lay between the germline ends. This CDR3 is CASSWGDTSYEQYF. The CDR3 DNA is TGTGCCAGCAGCTGGGGCGACACGTCCTACGAGCAGTACTTC.

This chain connects TRBV19 to TRBJ1-2, with 8 bases fitting TRBD1. The germline CDR1 and CDR2 sequences are LNHDA and SQIVND (reference sequence). The CDR3 runs to 13 residues. V lost 2 bases, J lost 8 bases, and 4 bases stayed unmatched. CDR3 nucleotide sequence: TGTGCCAGTAGTATACCAGGGGGCCAAGGCTACACCTTC. Its translation: CASSIPGGQGYTF.